Here is one T cell receptor (beta chain) with its context. This CDR3 is 15 amino acids long. Germline V gene lookup returns CDR1 LGHNA and CDR2 YSLEER. Germline trimming cut 1 base from V and 3 bases from J; bases unmatched to any gene: 1. This sample is part of a study of blood T cell repertoires in COVID-19. Study summary: Sites across the United States, Italy and Spain contributed samples from acute and convalescent COVID-19. PBMCs, B-cell-depleted T cells, or T cells were the source of the cDNA or gDNA that made up the material.

In the authors' methods: From reference gene primer amplification, estimates of nucleated cell counts were derived. Here immunoSEQ multiplex PCR was the method, and the copy in TCRdb shows in-frame clones only, minus some. V and J calls and clone size follow that table, whereas D and trimming were derived from the DNA. The data hold some 120,000 clones, with approximately 82% observed a single time. The receptor comes from a man older than 75 with active or convalescent COVID-19. This sequence joins TRBV4-3 and TRBJ2-1; 9 nucleotides match TRBD2. The sequencing sample was made of peripheral blood. The CDR3 sequence: CASSQGTSDYNEQFF. CDR3 DNA sequence: TGCGCCAGCAGCCAAGGGACTAGCGACTACAATGAGCAGTTCTTC.